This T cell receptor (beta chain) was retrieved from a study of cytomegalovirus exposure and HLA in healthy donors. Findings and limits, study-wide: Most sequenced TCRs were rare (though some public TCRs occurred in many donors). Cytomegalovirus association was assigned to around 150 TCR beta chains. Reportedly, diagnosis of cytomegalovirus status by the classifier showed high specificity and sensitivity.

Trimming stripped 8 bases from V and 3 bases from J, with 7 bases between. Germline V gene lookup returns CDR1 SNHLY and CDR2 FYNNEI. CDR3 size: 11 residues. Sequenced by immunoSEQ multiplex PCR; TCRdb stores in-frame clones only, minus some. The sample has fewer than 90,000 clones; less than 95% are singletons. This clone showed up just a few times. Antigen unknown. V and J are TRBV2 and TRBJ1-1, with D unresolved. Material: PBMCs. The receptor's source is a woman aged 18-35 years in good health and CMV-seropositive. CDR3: CASGGDTEAFF. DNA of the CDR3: TGTGCCAGCGGAGGAGACACTGAAGCTTTCTTT.